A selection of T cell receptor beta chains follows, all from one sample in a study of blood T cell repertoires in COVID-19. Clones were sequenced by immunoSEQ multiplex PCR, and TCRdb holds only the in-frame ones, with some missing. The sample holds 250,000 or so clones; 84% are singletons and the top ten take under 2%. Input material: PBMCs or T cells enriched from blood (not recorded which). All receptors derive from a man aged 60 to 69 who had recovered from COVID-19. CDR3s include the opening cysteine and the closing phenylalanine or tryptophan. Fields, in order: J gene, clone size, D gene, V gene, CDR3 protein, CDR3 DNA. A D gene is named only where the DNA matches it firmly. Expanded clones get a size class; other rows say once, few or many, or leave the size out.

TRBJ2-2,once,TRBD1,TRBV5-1,CATGDRPTGELFF,TGCGCCACTGGGGACAGGCCGACCGGGGAGCTGTTTTTT
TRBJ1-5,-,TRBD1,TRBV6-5,CASSTGQGGQPQHF,TGTGCCAGCAGCACCGGACAGGGCGGTCAGCCCCAGCATTTT
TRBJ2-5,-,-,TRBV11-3,CASSAEEGETQYF,TGTGCCAGCAGCGCTGAGGAGGGGGAGACCCAGTACTTC
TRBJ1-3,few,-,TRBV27,CASSFFGGVGNTIYF,TGTGCCAGCAGTTTTTTCGGGGGGGTTGGAAACACCATATATTTT
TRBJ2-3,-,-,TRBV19,CASSMRAGAITDTQYF,TGTGCCAGTAGTATGAGGGCGGGGGCGATCACAGATACGCAGTATTTT
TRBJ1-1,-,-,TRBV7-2,CASSPQGQGTEAFF,TGTGCCAGCAGCCCGCAGGGGCAGGGCACTGAAGCTTTCTTT
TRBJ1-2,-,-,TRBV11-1,CASSTRNRAGGYTF,TGTGCCAGCAGCACACGAAACAGGGCAGGTGGCTACACCTTC
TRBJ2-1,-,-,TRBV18,CASSLDRSFNEQFF,TGTGCCAGCTCACTCGACAGGTCTTTCAATGAGCAGTTCTTC
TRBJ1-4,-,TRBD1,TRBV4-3,CASSPHRGWEKLFF,TGCGCCAGCAGCCCCCACAGGGGTTGGGAAAAACTGTTTTTT
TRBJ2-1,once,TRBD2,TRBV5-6,CASSLGLAVYNEQFF,TGTGCCAGCAGCTTGGGCCTAGCGGTCTACAATGAGCAGTTCTTC
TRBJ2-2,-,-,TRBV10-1,CASSDRTGELFF,TGCGCCAGCAGTGACCGGACCGGGGAGCTGTTTTTT
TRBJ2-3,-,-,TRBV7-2,CASSLSTGADTQYF,TGTGCCAGCAGCTTAAGTACTGGTGCAGATACGCAGTATTTT
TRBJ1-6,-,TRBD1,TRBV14,CASSPLGQGGNSPLHF,TGTGCCAGCAGCCCCCTCGGACAGGGCGGTAATTCACCCCTCCACTTT
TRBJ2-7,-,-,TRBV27,CASSTSGFAGGVRYEQYF,TGTGCCAGCAGTACCTCAGGGTTTGCTGGCGGGGTCCGCTACGAGCAGTACTTC
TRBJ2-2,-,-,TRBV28,CASSLQTGELFF,TGTGCCAGCAGTTTACAAACCGGGGAGCTGTTTTTT
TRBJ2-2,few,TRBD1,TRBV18,CASTTGGISGELFF,TGTGCCAGCACGACAGGGGGAATATCCGGGGAGCTGTTTTTT
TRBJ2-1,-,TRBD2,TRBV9,CASSRAGTNNEQFF,TGTGCCAGCAGCCGAGCCGGGACTAACAATGAGCAGTTCTTC
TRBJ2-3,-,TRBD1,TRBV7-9,CASSPGTDTDTQYF,TGTGCCAGCAGCCCCGGGACAGACACAGATACGCAGTATTTT
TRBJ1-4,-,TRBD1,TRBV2,CASSGPGQGEVNEKLFF,TGTGCCAGCAGTGGGCCGGGACAGGGGGAGGTTAATGAAAAACTGTTTTTT
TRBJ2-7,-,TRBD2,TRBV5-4,CASSPARAGGLYEQYF,TGTGCCAGCAGCCCGGCTCGAGCGGGGGGCCTCTACGAGCAGTACTTC
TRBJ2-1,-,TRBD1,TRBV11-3,CASSPRRTGNSYNEQFF,TGTGCCAGCAGCCCTAGGCGGACAGGCAACTCCTACAATGAGCAGTTCTTC
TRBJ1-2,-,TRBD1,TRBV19,CASSKTQGVLDGYTF,TGTGCCAGTAGTAAAACGCAGGGGGTATTGGATGGCTACACCTTC
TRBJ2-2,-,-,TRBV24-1,CATSDRRTGELFF,TGTGCCACCAGTGATCGGAGAACCGGGGAGCTGTTTTTT
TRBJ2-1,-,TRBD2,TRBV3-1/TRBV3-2,CASSQVFEAGGDNEQFF,TGTGCCAGCAGCCAAGTATTCGAAGCGGGGGGCGACAATGAGCAGTTCTTC
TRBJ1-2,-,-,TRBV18,CASSPPGRGNYGYTF,TGTGCCAGCTCACCACCGGGCAGGGGAAACTATGGCTACACCTTC
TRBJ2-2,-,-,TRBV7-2,CASSLVSGELFF,TGTGCCAGCAGCTTAGTGTCTGGGGAGCTGTTTTTT
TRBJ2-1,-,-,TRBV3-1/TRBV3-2,CASSHAPPGTPPSNEQFF,TGTGCCAGCAGCCATGCTCCTCCCGGGACTCCCCCTTCAAATGAGCAGTTCTTC
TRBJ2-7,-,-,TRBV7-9,CASSLVVQGGYEQYF,TGTGCCAGCAGCTTAGTGGTACAGGGGGGGTACGAGCAGTACTTC
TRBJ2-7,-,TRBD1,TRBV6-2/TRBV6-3,CASSRGQGGYEQYF,TGTGCCAGCAGTCGGGGACAGGGAGGATACGAGCAGTACTTC
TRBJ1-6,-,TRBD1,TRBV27,CASSSRQGASNSPLHF,TGTGCCAGCAGCTCCCGACAGGGGGCGAGTAATTCACCCCTCCACTTT